A single sample is the source of the 17 T cell receptor beta chains below, sequenced in a study of T cells in Graves' hyperthyroidism and ophthalmopathy. Amplification of TCR beta CDR3 regions used RNA as the template. The HTBI set primed first-round TCR CDR3 RT-PCR. A single record per CDR3 protein comes from TCRdb applying MiXCR to the multiplex PCR reads. The sample yields roughly 520,000 distinct CDR3 sequences, less than 25% seen once. Input material: blood. The source is a woman aged 25 to 39 with Graves' ophthalmopathy.

The chain has TRBV30 and TRBJ1-3; D gene unclear. CDR1 is GTSNPN, CDR2 SVGIG, per germline (reference sequence). CDR3 length: 15 residues. Trimming removed 0 bases from V and 2 bases from J, with 11 bases in between. CDR3 in amino acids: CAWSVRRRTGNTIYF. The CDR3 DNA reads as TGTGCCTGGAGTGTACGTCGGAGGACTGGAAACACCATATATTTT.

The sample holds a few counts of this clonotype. V is TRBV12-3 or TRBV12-4 and J is TRBJ1-2; D is unresolved. The CDR3 is made up of 14 amino acids. Between the trimmed V and J ends, which lost 6 bases and 2 bases, there was a span of 13 bases. CDR3 DNA sequence: TGTGCCAGCAGCCAATTCAAGGCAAACTATGGCTACACCTTC. Translating gives CASSQFKANYGYTF.

This clonotype turned up a few times. The V gene is TRBV12-3 or TRBV12-4, the J gene TRBJ1-1; D gene ambiguous. This CDR3 is built from 13 residues. V lost 6 bases and J lost 1, with 9 bases in between. CDR3 loop: CASRFRQNTEAFF. In DNA form, the CDR3 reads TGTGCCAGCAGGTTCCGCCAGAACACTGAAGCTTTCTTT.

The chain uses TRBV2 and TRBJ1-2; TRBD1 agrees at 12 bases. J lost 4 bases, V lost 6 bases, and 9 bases had no gene match. The germline CDR1 and CDR2 sequences are SNHLY and FYNNEI. This CDR3 contains 16 residues. The DNA for the CDR3 is TGTGCCAGCAGCCCCGGGACAGGGGGCATAGGCTATGGCTACACCTTC. This codes for CASSPGTGGIGYGYTF.

In its sample, this clonotype was seen many times. The chain links TRBV6-5 to TRBJ2-7; the D gene is possibly TRBD2 (6 bases). V was pared by 6 bases and J by 6 bases, with 18 bases between. CDR3 length: 14 amino acids. CDR1 and CDR2 (germline): MNHEY, SVGAGI. The CDR3 nucleotides read TGTGCCAGCAGCCCCCTGGGGGGTTCGGCCGAGCAGTACTTC. Encoded protein: CASSPLGGSAEQYF.

This chain connects TRBV11-3 to TRBJ2-5; 15 nucleotides align to TRBD2. Germline V gene lookup returns CDR1 SGHNT and CDR2 YENEEA. CDR3 length: 16 amino acids. V lost 5 bases, J lost 4 bases, and 5 bases stayed unmatched. As DNA, the CDR3 is TGTGCCAGCAGCCCAGGGACTAGCGGGAGGTCAGAGACCCAGTACTTC. It encodes CASSPGTSGRSETQYF.

The sample holds many counts of this clonotype. The gene calls are TRBV6-5 and TRBJ1-2; D perhaps matches TRBD1 (5 bases). The germline V gene encodes CDR1 MNHEY and CDR2 SVGAGI. This CDR3 is 15 amino acids long. V gave up 2 bases and J gave up 2 bases, with 12 bases separating them. The chain's CDR3 is CASSYVGRVNYGYTF. CDR3 DNA: TGTGCCAGCAGTTACGTGGGCAGGGTGAACTATGGCTACACCTTC.

This clonotype was seen at least ten times. The chain links TRBV4-2 to TRBJ2-7, with D perhaps matching TRBD2 (6 bases). Trimming removed 1 base from V and 4 bases from J, with 8 bases in between. This CDR3 comprises 13 residues. CDR1 LGHNA and CDR2 YNFKEQ come from the germline V gene. CDR3 region: CASSQGLGYEQYF. CDR3 bases: TGTGCCAGCAGCCAAGGACTAGGGTACGAGCAGTACTTC.

The chain joins TRBV27 to TRBJ2-2; D may be TRBD2 (6 bases). V was cut by 10 bases and J by 4 bases, with 16 bases left in between. Germline lookup yields CDR1 MNHEY and CDR2 SMNVEV (reference sequence). The CDR3 is 14 amino acids. This CDR3 reads CATLGSWGTGELFF. The CDR3 DNA is TGTGCCACCCTCGGGAGTTGGGGCACCGGGGAGCTGTTTTTT.

The table lists this clonotype with a few counts. This chain links TRBV6-5 with TRBJ2-5; TRBD2 matches at 9 bases. Germline assignment: CDR1 MNHEY and CDR2 SVGAGI. CDR3 length: 17 amino acids. The V segment lost 2 bases and the J segment 7 bases; nucleotides outside the gene matches: 14. CDR3 coding DNA: TGTGCCAGCAGTTACGGGGGGGGTAGCGGGGGAACATGGACCCAGTACTTC. Residues: CASSYGGGSGGTWTQYF.

This clonotype was observed at least ten times. The chain employs TRBV7-9 and TRBJ2-7; 8 nucleotides match TRBD1. There are 13 residues in the CDR3. J gave up 3 bases and V 7 bases, and 5 bases lay outside the gene matches. From germline, CDR1 is SEHNR and CDR2 FQNEAQ (reference sequence). CDR3 nucleotide sequence: TGTGCCAGCACCCGGACAGGGATCTACGAGCAGTACTTC. As protein: CASTRTGIYEQYF.

In its sample, this clonotype was seen many times. The chain employs TRBV5-6 and TRBJ2-5; 8 nucleotides align to TRBD1. With 6 bases clipped from V and 5 bases from J, the junction kept 12 bases outside the gene matches. CDR1 is SGHDT, CDR2 YYEEEE, per germline. This CDR3 has 15 residues. The CDR3 region is CASTLLGQGEETQYF. CDR3 DNA sequence: TGTGCCAGCACCCTCCTCGGACAGGGCGAGGAGACCCAGTACTTC. Complete variable domain (other parts from reference TRBV5-6 and TRBJ2-5): DAGVTQSPTHLIKTRGQQVTLRCSPKSGHDTVSWYQQALGQGPQFIFQYYEEEERQRGNFPDRFSGHQFPNYSSELNVNALLLGDSALYLCASTLLGQGEETQYFGPGTRLLVL.

This clonotype was seen many times. The chain combines TRBV6-5 with TRBJ2-2; 8 bases map to TRBD1. The CDR3 is 16 residues long. V lost 8 bases, J lost 2 bases, and 10 bases stayed unmatched. Germline-derived CDR1 and CDR2 are MNHEY and SVGAGI. CDR3 amino acids: CASRYVDRGNTGELFF. The CDR3 DNA reads as TGTGCCAGCCGATATGTAGACAGGGGAAACACCGGGGAGCTGTTTTTT.

This chain uses TRBV2 with TRBJ1-5; 7 bases are shared with TRBD1. Per germline, CDR1 SNHLY and CDR2 FYNNEI. The CDR3 loop spans 13 amino acids. Trimming cost V 8 bases and J 6 bases; bases outside gene matches: 7. The CDR3 is CASSGGHVQPQHF. The CDR3 DNA reads TGTGCCAGCTCAGGGGGGCATGTTCAGCCCCAGCATTTT. The entire variable domain, with the rest obtained from reference TRBV2 and TRBJ1-5, is as follows: EPEVTQTPSHQVTQMGQEVILRCVPISNHLYFYWYRQILGQKVEFLVSFYNNEISEKSEIFDDQFSVERPDGSNFTLKIRSTKLEDSAMYFCASSGGHVQPQHFGDGTRLSIL.

This clonotype has a handful of counts. This sequence joins TRBV4-3 and TRBJ2-5, with 9 nucleotides matching TRBD1. The germline gives CDR1 LGHNA, CDR2 YSLEER. The V segment lost 5 bases and the J segment 4 bases; nucleotides outside the gene matches: 8. The length of the CDR3 is 15 residues. DNA for the CDR3: TGCGCCAGCAGCACCGGGACAGGGAAGGGAGAGACCCAGTACTTC. The encoded protein is CASSTGTGKGETQYF.

This clonotype appeared a single time. The chain joins TRBV7-2 to TRBJ2-7; D gene ambiguous. V was clipped by 2 bases and J by 6 bases, with 14 bases between them. CDR1 and CDR2 (germline): SGHTA, FQGNSA. The CDR3 runs to 14 residues. CDR3 sequence: CASSLISTAPEQYF. CDR3 nucleotides: TGTGCCAGCAGCTTAATTAGTACAGCACCCGAGCAGTACTTC.

This clonotype was seen at least ten times. The rearrangement links TRBV6-5 to TRBJ1-2, with TRBD1 identical over 9 bases. CDR3 size: 15 residues. The junction had 7 bases not matched to a gene; V was cut back by 4 bases and J by 4 bases. Germline V gene data show CDR1 as MNHEY and CDR2 as SVGAGI. The CDR3 reads CASSWGQGLGYGYTF. In DNA form, the CDR3 reads TGTGCCAGCAGTTGGGGACAGGGATTGGGCTATGGCTACACCTTC.